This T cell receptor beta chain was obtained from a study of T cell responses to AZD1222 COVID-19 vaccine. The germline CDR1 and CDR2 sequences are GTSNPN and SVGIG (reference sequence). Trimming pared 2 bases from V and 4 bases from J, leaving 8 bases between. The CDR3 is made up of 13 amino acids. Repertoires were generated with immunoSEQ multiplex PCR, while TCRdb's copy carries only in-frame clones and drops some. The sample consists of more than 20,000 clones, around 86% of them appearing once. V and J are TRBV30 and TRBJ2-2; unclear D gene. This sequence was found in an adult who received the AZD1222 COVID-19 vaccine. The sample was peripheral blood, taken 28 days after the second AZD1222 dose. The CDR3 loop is CAWSWMSTGELFF. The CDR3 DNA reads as TGTGCCTGGAGTTGGATGAGCACCGGGGAGCTGTTTTTT.